The clone carrying this T cell receptor (beta chain) has a single count. Its antigen remains unidentified. Trimming stripped 7 bases from V and 4 bases from J, with 12 bases between. Germline V gene sequence: CDR1 SGHTA, CDR2 FQGNSA. CDR3 size: 13 residues. The data belong to a study of glioma-infiltrating T cells. As for the study in general: Glioblastomas were WHO grade IV, sampled at first diagnosis; low-grade were grade II. Presurgical dexamethasone in glioma patients lasted six or fewer days.

General observations from the study: Very few CDR3 sequences were shared between tissue and blood.

The iRepertoire nested amplicon-rescue multiplex PCR amplified TCR alpha and beta CDR3s from RNA. TCRdb re-derived calls from the multiplex PCR reads in MiXCR, one entry per CDR3 protein. Of 300,000 to 450,000 distinct CDR3 sequences detected, about 40% appear once; the ten largest clones hold more than 10%. This clonotype was sampled from a human donor with low-grade glioma or glioblastoma, undergoing nonglioma brain surgery, or in good health (not recorded which). The V and J genes are TRBV7-2 and TRBJ2-3; D remains unclear. Sequencing was carried out using glioma tissue, nonneoplastic brain tissue, or PBMCs (not recorded which). CDR3 sequence: CASIFNLPDTQYF. As DNA, the CDR3 is TGTGCCAGCATCTTCAACCTTCCAGATACGCAGTATTTT.